This T cell receptor (beta chain) is from a study of blood T cell repertoires in COVID-19. Germline loops: CDR1 MNHNS, CDR2 SASEGT. Unmatched junction bases numbered 6, after V lost 1 base and J lost 7 bases. The CDR3 totals 14 residues. Enrolled during active infection, Seattle patients were then followed longitudinally. The protocol was immunoSEQ multiplex PCR, while the TCRdb copy is restricted to in-frame clones and leaves out a portion. This table holds tens of thousands of clones, 75% to 90% found once. This clone was counted a few times. The genes are TRBV6-1 and TRBJ2-7; TRBD2 matches 8 bases. The clonotype was recovered from a woman aged 55 to 70 with COVID-19, enrolled during active disease. What was sequenced was peripheral blood. The DNA of the CDR3 is TGTGCCAGCAGTGAAGGGACTAGCCAAAAAGAGCAGTACTTC. It specifies CASSEGTSQKEQYF.